The present TCR beta chain was sequenced within a study of blood T cell repertoires in COVID-19 (dated by TCRdb to between 2020 and 2021). With regard to the full study: The collaborator samples originated in the United States, Italy and Spain and spanned the acute and convalescent phases of COVID-19. The repertoires were released in a freely available public database meant as a resource for research on the immune response to SARS-CoV-2. The material from the prospective study consisted of cDNA or gDNA derived from T cells, B-cell-depleted T cells, or PBMCs. Samples came from the ongoing ImmuneRACE study (first 160 participants) plus 1,254 subjects from 6 global collaborators. HLA class I and class II types, where available, came from metadata supplied by the sample provider rather than from assay-based typing. The dataset comprised deeply sampled blood TCRbeta repertoires from subjects exposed to, actively infected with, or recovered from COVID-19. The sample metadata nearly always contained a de-identified subject ID, COVID-19 status, age in years and sex.

Points the paper makes about the study in general: Clinical and demographic metadata were provided uncurated, with the amount varying by source and participant.

Note on this clone: No cognate antigen has been identified for it. No base quality values were provided; no much bigger clone lies one nucleotide off.

In the prospective study, participants were roughly 18 to 90 years old, resided in under 30 geographic areas of the United States, and were enrolled through a virtual design. Cohort assignment in the prospective study relied on participant-reported clinical history from a screening survey and a study questionnaire. Recovered participants in ImmuneRACE Cohort 3 were defined as having two consecutive negative NP/OP PCR tests, clearance from a healthcare professional, or resolution of symptoms. Mobile phlebotomists in the prospective study collected whole blood, serum and a nasopharyngeal or oropharyngeal swab from every participant. Additional blood draws and questionnaires over an approximately 2-month period could optionally be provided by prospective study participants. Before DNA extraction, blood samples from the prospective study were shipped at room temperature or frozen. Via the germline V gene, CDR1 is MGHDK and CDR2 SYGVNS. The CDR3 goes from the cysteine to the phenylalanine over 14 residues. The only DNA kept is the CDR3, 42 bases in frame from the first base. V is cut by 8 bases and J by 4 bases, and the space between the germline ends is 17 bases.

TCRbeta CDR3 regions were amplified from genomic DNA by means of the immunoSEQ Assay, a bias-controlled multiplex PCR. From the authors' description of their analysis: Nucleated cell counts per sample were estimated from amplification of reference gene primers within the assay. To quantify the absolute abundance of each unique TCRbeta CDR3 rearrangement, sequence reads were collapsed and filtered. For each sample, productive Simpson clonality was calculated as the square root of Simpson's diversity index over productive rearrangements. TCRdb limited this immuneACCESS table to in-frame rearrangements with V and J called. A share of clones is missing; checked studies link under half to unresolved V genes, and the rest is unexplained. V, J and clone size are those of that table, while D and trimming were read from the DNA. For this sample there are 250,000 or so clones; around 88% appear just once. Roughly 2% of the sample rests with the top ten.

The rearranged chain carries TRBV25-1 and TRBJ1-1; the D gene is perhaps TRBD1, on 6 matching bases. The receptor comes from a woman between 50 and 59 years old who had recovered from COVID-19. Source material: PBMCs or T cells enriched from blood (not recorded which). The CDR3 corresponds to CASQFTGSRTEAFF. The bases read TGTGCCAGCCAATTCACAGGGTCCCGCACTGAAGCTTTCTTT.